The entry that follows covers one TCR beta chain sequence. The sample is drawn from a study of blood T cell repertoires in COVID-19. Profiling relied on immunoSEQ multiplex PCR, and the TCRdb table lists in-frame clones only, not all of them. The sample carries some 59,000 clones, about 78% recorded once. Germline V gives CDR1 SNHLY, CDR2 FYNNEI. Trimming pared 4 bases from V and 6 bases from J, leaving 15 bases between. The CDR3 is made up of 14 amino acids. This receptor was taken from a man older than 75 with active or convalescent COVID-19. The V and J genes are TRBV2 and TRBJ1-1; tentatively, D is TRBD1 (5 bases). The specimen sequenced was peripheral blood. CDR3 coding DNA: TGTGCCAGCAGTGGGTTGGGGGGTAGCGCTGAAGCTTTCTTT. Amino acids: CASSGLGGSAEAFF. Full variable domain (outside the CDR3, taken from reference TRBV2 and TRBJ1-1): EPEVTQTPSHQVTQMGQEVILRCVPISNHLYFYWYRQILGQKVEFLVSFYNNEISEKSEIFDDQFSVERPDGSNFTLKIRSTKLEDSAMYFCASSGLGGSAEAFFGQGTRLTVV.